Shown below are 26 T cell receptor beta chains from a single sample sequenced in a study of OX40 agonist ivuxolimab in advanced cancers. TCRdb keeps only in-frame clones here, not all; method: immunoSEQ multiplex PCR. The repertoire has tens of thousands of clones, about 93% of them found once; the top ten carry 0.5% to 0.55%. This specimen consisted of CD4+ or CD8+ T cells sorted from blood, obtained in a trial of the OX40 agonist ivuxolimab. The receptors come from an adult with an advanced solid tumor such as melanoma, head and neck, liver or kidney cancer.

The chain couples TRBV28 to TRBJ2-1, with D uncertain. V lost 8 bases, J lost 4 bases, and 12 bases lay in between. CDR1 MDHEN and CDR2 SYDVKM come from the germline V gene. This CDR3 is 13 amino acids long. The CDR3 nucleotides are TGTGCCAGCGGAAGTACGAGGTACAATGAGCAGTTCTTC. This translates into CASGSTRYNEQFF.

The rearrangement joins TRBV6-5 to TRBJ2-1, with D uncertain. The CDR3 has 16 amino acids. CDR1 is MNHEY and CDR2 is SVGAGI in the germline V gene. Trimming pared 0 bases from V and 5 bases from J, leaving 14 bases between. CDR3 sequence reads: CASSYSKGIIDNEQFF. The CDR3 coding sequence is TGTGCCAGCAGTTACTCGAAGGGTATAATAGACAATGAGCAGTTCTTC.

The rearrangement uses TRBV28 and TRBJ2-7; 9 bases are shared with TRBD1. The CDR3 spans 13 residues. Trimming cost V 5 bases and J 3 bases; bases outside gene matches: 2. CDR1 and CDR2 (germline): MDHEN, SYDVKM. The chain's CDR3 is CASSPDRGYEQYF. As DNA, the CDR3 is TGTGCCAGCAGTCCGGACAGGGGCTACGAGCAGTACTTC.

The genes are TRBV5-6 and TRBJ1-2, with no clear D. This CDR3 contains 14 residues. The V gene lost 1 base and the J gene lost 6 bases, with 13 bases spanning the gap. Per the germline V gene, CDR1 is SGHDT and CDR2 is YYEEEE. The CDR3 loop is CASSLNFGGNGYTF. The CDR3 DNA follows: TGTGCCAGCAGCTTGAATTTTGGAGGGAATGGCTACACCTTC.

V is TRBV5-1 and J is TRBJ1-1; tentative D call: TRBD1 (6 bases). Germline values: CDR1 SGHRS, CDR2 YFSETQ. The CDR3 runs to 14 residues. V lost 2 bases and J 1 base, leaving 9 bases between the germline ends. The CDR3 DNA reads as TGCGCCAGCAGCTTAGTGACAGGGAACACTGAAGCTTTCTTT. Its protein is CASSLVTGNTEAFF.

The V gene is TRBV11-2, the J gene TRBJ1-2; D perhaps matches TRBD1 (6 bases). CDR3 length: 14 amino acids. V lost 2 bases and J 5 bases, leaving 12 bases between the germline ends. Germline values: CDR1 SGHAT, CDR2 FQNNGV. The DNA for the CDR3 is TGTGCCAGCAGCTTAAACAGGGCGTTTTATGGCTACACCTTC. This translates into CASSLNRAFYGYTF.

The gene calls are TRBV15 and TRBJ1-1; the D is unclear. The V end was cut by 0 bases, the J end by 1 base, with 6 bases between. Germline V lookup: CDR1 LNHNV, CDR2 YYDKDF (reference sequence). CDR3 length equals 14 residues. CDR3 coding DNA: TGTGCCACCAGCAGAGAGTGGGGGAACACTGAAGCTTTCTTT. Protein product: CATSREWGNTEAFF.

CDR3 region: CASSEFGLAPGELFF. CDR3 sequence (DNA): TGTGCCAGCAGTGAATTCGGGCTAGCGCCTGGGGAGCTGTTTTTT. The chain is built from TRBV25-1 and TRBJ2-2, with a possible D match to TRBD2 (6 bases). Germline-derived CDR1 and CDR2 are MGHDK and SYGVNS. The CDR3 runs 15 residues. Deletions cut 1 base from V and 8 bases from J, with 14 bases between.

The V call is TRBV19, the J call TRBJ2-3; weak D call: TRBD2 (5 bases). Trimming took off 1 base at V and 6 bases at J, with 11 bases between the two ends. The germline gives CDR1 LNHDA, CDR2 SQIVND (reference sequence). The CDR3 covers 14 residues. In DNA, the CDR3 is TGTGCCAGTAGTATAGCCTCTCGGGGTGATACGCAGTATTTT. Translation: CASSIASRGDTQYF. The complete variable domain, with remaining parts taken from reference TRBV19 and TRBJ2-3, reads DGGITQSPKYLFRKEGQNVTLSCEQNLNHDAMYWYRQDPGQGLRLIYYSQIVNDFQKGDIAEGYSVSREKKESFPLTVTSAQKNPTAFYLCASSIASRGDTQYFGPGTRLTVL.

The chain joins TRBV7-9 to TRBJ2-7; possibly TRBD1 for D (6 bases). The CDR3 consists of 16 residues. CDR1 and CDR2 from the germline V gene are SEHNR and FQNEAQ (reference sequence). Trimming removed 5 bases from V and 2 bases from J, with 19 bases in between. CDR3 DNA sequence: TGTGCCAGCAGCCCGTATACCACGGCAGGGGCCTACGAGCAGTACTTC. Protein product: CASSPYTTAGAYEQYF.

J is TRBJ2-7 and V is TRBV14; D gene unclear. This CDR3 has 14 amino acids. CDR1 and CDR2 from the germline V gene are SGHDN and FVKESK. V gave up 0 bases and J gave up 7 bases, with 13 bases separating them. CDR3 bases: TGTGCCAGCAGCCAAGATCTTGACACGAGGGAGCAGTACTTC. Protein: CASSQDLDTREQYF.

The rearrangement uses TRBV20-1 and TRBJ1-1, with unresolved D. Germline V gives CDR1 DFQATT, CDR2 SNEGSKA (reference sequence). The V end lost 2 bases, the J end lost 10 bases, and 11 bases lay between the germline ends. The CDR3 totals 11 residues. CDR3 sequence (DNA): TGCAGTGCTAGAATAAGGACGGGAGCTTTCTTT. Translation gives CSARIRTGAFF.

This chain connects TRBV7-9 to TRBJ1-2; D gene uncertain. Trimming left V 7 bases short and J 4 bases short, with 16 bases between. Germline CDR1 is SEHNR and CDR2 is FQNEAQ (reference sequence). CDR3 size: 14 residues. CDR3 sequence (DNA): TGTGCCAGCACCGTAGGCGGCAGATCCTATGGCTACACCTTC. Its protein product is CASTVGGRSYGYTF.

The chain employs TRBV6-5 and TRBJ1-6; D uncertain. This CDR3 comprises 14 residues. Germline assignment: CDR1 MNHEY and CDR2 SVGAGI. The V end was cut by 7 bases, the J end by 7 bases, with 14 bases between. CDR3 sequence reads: CASKAENPNSPLHF. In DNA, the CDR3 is TGTGCCAGCAAGGCTGAGAACCCAAATTCACCCCTCCACTTT.

Written as DNA, the CDR3 is TGTGCCACAAAAAGGACTGATAATTCACCCCTCCACTTT. Protein: CATKRTDNSPLHF. The chain links TRBV5-6 to TRBJ1-6; D gene ambiguous. Germline V gives CDR1 SGHDT, CDR2 YYEEEE. V lost 9 bases and J lost 5, with 12 bases in between. The CDR3 length is 13 residues. Full variable domain (outside the CDR3, taken from reference TRBV5-6 and TRBJ1-6): DAGVTQSPTHLIKTRGQQVTLRCSPKSGHDTVSWYQQALGQGPQFIFQYYEEEERQRGNFPDRFSGHQFPNYSSELNVNALLLGDSALYLCATKRTDNSPLHFGNGTRLTVT.

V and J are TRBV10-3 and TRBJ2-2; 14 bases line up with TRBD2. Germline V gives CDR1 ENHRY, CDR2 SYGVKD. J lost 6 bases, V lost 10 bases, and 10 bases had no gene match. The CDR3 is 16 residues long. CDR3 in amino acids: CATKGPGLAGAGELFF. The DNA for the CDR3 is TGTGCCACCAAGGGTCCGGGACTAGCGGGAGCCGGGGAGCTGTTTTTT.

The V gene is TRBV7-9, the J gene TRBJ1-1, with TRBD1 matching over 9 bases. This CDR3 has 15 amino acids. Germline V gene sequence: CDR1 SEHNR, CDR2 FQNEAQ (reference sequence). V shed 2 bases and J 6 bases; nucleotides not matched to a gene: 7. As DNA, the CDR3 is TGTGCCAGCAGCTTACTCGGGACAGGGATTCCTGAAGCTTTCTTT. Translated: CASSLLGTGIPEAFF.

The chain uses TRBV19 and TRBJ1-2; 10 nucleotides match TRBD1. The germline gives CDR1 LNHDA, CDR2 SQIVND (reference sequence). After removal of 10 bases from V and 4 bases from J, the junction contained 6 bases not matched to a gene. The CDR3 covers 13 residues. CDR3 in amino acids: CATATGGAYGYTF. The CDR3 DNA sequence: TGTGCCACCGCGACAGGGGGCGCCTATGGCTACACCTTC.

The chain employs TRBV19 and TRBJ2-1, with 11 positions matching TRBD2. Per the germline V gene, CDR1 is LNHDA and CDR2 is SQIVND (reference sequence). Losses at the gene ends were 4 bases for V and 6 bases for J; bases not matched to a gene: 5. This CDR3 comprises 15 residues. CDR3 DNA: TGTGCCAGTAGTACCGGGACTAGCGGACCCAATGAGCAGTTCTTC. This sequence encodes CASSTGTSGPNEQFF.

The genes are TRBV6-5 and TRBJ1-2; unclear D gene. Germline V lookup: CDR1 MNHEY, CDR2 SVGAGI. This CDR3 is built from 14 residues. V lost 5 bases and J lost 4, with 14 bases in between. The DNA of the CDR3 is TGTGCCAGCAGTCCCCTGGGAGGGTCCTATGGCTACACCTTC. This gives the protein CASSPLGGSYGYTF.

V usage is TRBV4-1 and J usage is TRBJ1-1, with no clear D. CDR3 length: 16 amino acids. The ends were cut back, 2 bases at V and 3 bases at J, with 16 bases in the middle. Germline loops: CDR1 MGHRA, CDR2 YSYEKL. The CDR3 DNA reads TGCGCCAGCAGCCAACCCCCTTGGGCAGGCGACACTGAAGCTTTCTTT. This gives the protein CASSQPPWAGDTEAFF.

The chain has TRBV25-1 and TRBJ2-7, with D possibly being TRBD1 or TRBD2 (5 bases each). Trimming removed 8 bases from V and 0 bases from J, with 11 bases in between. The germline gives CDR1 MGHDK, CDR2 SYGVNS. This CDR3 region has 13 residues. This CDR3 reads CASGWDASYEQYF. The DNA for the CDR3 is TGTGCCAGCGGGTGGGACGCCTCCTACGAGCAGTACTTC.

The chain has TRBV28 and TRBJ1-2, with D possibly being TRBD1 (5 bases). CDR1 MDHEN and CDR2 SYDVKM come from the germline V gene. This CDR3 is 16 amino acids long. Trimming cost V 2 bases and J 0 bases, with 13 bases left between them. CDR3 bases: TGTGCCAGCAGTTTACCCGGTGGAGGGGCTAACTATGGCTACACCTTC. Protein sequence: CASSLPGGGANYGYTF.

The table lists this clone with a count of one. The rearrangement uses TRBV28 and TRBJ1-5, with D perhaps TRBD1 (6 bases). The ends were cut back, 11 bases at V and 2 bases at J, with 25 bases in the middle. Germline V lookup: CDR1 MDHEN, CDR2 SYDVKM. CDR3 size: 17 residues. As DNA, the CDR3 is TGTGCCCGATATCCCTGGGGGGGCCCCTCATGCAATCAGCCCCAGCATTTT. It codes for CARYPWGGPSCNQPQHF.

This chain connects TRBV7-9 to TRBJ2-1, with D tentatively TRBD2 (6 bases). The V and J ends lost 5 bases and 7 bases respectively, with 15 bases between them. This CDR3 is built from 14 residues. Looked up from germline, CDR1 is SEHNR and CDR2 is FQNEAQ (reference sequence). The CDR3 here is CASSPRGAGNEQFF. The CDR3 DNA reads TGTGCCAGCAGCCCCCGAGGGGCGGGGAATGAGCAGTTCTTC.

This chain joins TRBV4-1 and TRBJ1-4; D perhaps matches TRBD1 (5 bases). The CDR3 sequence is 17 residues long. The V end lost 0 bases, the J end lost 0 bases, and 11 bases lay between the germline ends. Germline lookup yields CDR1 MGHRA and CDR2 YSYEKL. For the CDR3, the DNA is TGCGCCAGCAGCCAAGATCGGGGCGGTGCAACTAATGAAAAACTGTTTTTT. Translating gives CASSQDRGGATNEKLFF.